This T cell receptor (beta chain) was captured in a study of blood T cell repertoires in COVID-19 (TCRdb year 2020). About the full investigation: Samples covering the acute and convalescent phases of COVID-19 were provided by collaborators in the United States, Italy and Spain. The sample metadata nearly always contained a de-identified subject ID, COVID-19 status, age in years and sex. The repertoires were released in a freely available public database meant as a resource for research on the immune response to SARS-CoV-2. The prospective study material was composed of cDNA or gDNA derived from T cells, B-cell-depleted T cells, or PBMCs. The dataset comprised deeply sampled blood TCRbeta repertoires from subjects exposed to, actively infected with, or recovered from COVID-19. The samples were drawn from two sources: the first 160 participants of the ongoing ImmuneRACE study, and some 1,300 subjects contributed by 6 global collaborators. HLA class I and class II types, where available, came from metadata supplied by the sample provider rather than from assay-based typing.

Including the terminal cysteine and phenylalanine, the CDR3 comprises 14 residues. Only the CDR3 DNA stays, 42 bases, in frame from base 1. The CDR1 and CDR2 encoded by the germline V gene (reference sequence) are LGHDT and YNNKEL. V loses 1 base, J loses 4 bases, and the germline ends lie 8 bases apart. General findings and caveats noted by the study authors: The amount of clinical and demographic metadata varied by source and participant and was provided uncurated.

Participants in the prospective study were aged 18 to 89 years, lived in over 20 United States geographic areas, and enrolled through a virtual design. Cohort assignment in the prospective study relied on participant-reported clinical history from a screening survey and a study questionnaire. For ImmuneRACE Cohort 3, a participant was defined as recovered based on two consecutive negative NP/OP PCR tests, clearance by a healthcare professional, or resolution of symptoms. In the prospective study, mobile phlebotomists collected whole blood, serum and a nasopharyngeal or oropharyngeal swab from each participant. Prospective study participants could optionally give additional blood draws and questionnaires over an approximately two-month period. Before DNA extraction, prospective study blood samples were shipped either frozen or at room temperature. TCRbeta CDR3 regions were amplified from genomic DNA using the immunoSEQ Assay, a bias-controlled multiplex PCR. Per the authors' processing: The number of nucleated cells in each sample was estimated from the amplification of reference gene primers within the assay. To quantify the absolute abundance of each unique TCRbeta CDR3 rearrangement, sequence reads were collapsed and filtered. For each sample, productive Simpson clonality was calculated as the square root of Simpson's diversity index over productive rearrangements. TCRdb retrieved this table from immuneACCESS and kept in-frame rearrangements only. Not all clones are present; in checked studies, unresolved V genes account for under half, and no reason is known for the remainder. V and J calls and clone size are those listed in that table; D and trimming were worked out from the DNA. The sample contains some 150,000 clones, approximately 80% of them found a single time. The leading ten clones occupy around 15% of the sample.

This clone was recorded a few times. The clone's antigen remains unknown. Base qualities are not recorded, but no much larger clone differs from it by a single base. Other nucleotide sequences from this sample produce the same CDR3. Sequenced input: PBMCs or T cells enriched from blood (not recorded which). In this chain, TRBV3-1 (or the pseudogene TRBV3-2) is recombined with TRBJ1-5; too little of a D gene remains to name it. The clonotype was recovered from a man in his forties or fifties who had recovered from COVID-19. The CDR3 protein sequence reads: CASSQGSGNQPQHF. The nucleotide sequence is given as TGTGCCAGCAGCCAAGGGTCGGGGAATCAGCCCCAGCATTTT.